These 8 T cell receptor beta chains originate from one sample sequenced in a study of cytotoxic CD8 clonotypes in ibrutinib-treated CLL. Produced via immunoSEQ multiplex PCR; TCRdb's table is partial and in-frame only. The table includes fewer than 100,000 clones, about 86% detected once. Material: PBMCs, obtained before ibrutinib treatment. Receptor source: a human donor with chronic lymphocytic leukemia.

The rearrangement uses TRBV5-1 and TRBJ2-7, with 7 bases matching TRBD1. V was pared by 2 bases and J by 6 bases, with 17 bases of the junction left unmatched. The CDR3 is 17 residues long. Germline lookup yields CDR1 SGHRS and CDR2 YFSETQ. CDR3 DNA: TGCGCCAGCAGCTTTGAGGGGGCGCTCTTAATCCTTGGCGAGCAGTACTTC. Translated, it gives CASSFEGALLILGEQYF.

The chain employs TRBV4-3 and TRBJ1-3, with no clear D. The germline V and J ends were trimmed by 4 bases and 2 bases, with 15 bases remaining between them. The CDR3 runs to 16 residues. Germline values: CDR1 LGHNA, CDR2 YSLEER. The CDR3 spells CASSLQWAGPGNTIYF. CDR3 DNA sequence: TGCGCCAGCAGCCTCCAATGGGCAGGACCTGGAAACACCATATATTTT.

The chain employs TRBV7-9 and TRBJ2-5; D ambiguous. Between the trimmed V and J ends, which lost 2 bases and 3 bases, there was a span of 10 bases. Germline V gives CDR1 SEHNR, CDR2 FQNEAQ (reference sequence). The CDR3 totals 14 residues. DNA for the CDR3: TGTGCCAGCAGCTTAAGTGAGGTGGAAGAGACCCAGTACTTC. Translated: CASSLSEVEETQYF.

The chain uses TRBV5-1 and TRBJ2-3; 11 bases map to TRBD2. This CDR3 region has 15 residues. J gave up 3 bases and V 2 bases, and 2 bases lay outside the gene matches. CDR1 is SGHRS and CDR2 is YFSETQ in the germline V gene. Written as DNA, the CDR3 is TGCGCCAGCAGCTTTAGCGGGAGGGGAACAGATACGCAGTATTTT. Encoded protein: CASSFSGRGTDTQYF.

V gene TRBV5-1 combines with J gene TRBJ2-7, with D tentatively TRBD1 (5 bases). V was trimmed by 0 bases and J by 4 bases, leaving 11 bases between them. There are 14 residues in the CDR3. CDR1 and CDR2 from the germline V gene are SGHRS and YFSETQ. The CDR3 region has the DNA TGCGCCAGCAGCTTGGTCCAGGGAATGTACGAGCAGTACTTC. It is translated as CASSLVQGMYEQYF.

The chain has TRBV4-2 and TRBJ2-1, with D perhaps TRBD2 (5 bases). The CDR3 totals 11 residues. CDR1 and CDR2 from the germline V gene are LGHNA and YNFKEQ. With 8 bases removed from V and 7 bases from J, the gap between germline ends came to 9 bases. Written as DNA, the CDR3 is TGTGCCAGCGGACTCGGAAATGAGCAGTTCTTC. Translated: CASGLGNEQFF.

V and J are TRBV2 and TRBJ1-1; 7 bases align to TRBD1. The CDR3 has 14 amino acids. V dropped 4 bases and J dropped 10; count of bases not matched to a gene: 12. CDR1 and CDR2 from the germline V gene are SNHLY and FYNNEI. The CDR3 DNA reads as TGTGCCAGCAGTGTGGGAGTGCGTCAGGGGGTAGCTTTCTTT. This codes for CASSVGVRQGVAFF. The variable domain in full, with the rest retrieved from reference TRBV2 and TRBJ1-1, is EPEVTQTPSHQVTQMGQEVILRCVPISNHLYFYWYRQILGQKVEFLVSFYNNEISEKSEIFDDQFSVERPDGSNFTLKIRSTKLEDSAMYFCASSVGVRQGVAFFGQGTRLTVV.

J is TRBJ1-2 and V is TRBV9; D might be TRBD1 (5 bases). The ends were cut back, 4 bases at V and 5 bases at J, with 12 bases in the middle. This CDR3 has 13 residues. Germline assignment: CDR1 SGDLS and CDR2 YYNGEE. The CDR3, as DNA: TGTGCCAGCAGCCCAGGGCAGGGTTATGGCTACACCTTC. Protein product: CASSPGQGYGYTF.